A selection of T cell receptor beta chains follows, all from one sample in a study of shared clonotypes between healthy human individuals. Sequenced by immunoSEQ multiplex PCR; TCRdb stores in-frame clones only, minus some. The sample records 900,000 to 1,200,000 clones, around 82% being singletons. Input material: memory CD4+ T cells from PBMCs. Receptor source: a man younger than 35 in good health. Some clones in this sample may be carry-over from other donors' samples. Each CDR3 is given with its conserved first and last residue. D genes are given only for firm matches. The size entry is marked missing in some rows and otherwise reads once, few, many or a size class.

v_gene: TRBV6-6; j_gene: TRBJ2-3; abundance: NA; d_gene: TRBD2; CDR3aa: CASSYSSGRDTQYF; CDR3nt: TGTGCCAGCAGTTACTCTAGCGGGAGGGATACGCAGTATTTT
v_gene: TRBV4-1; j_gene: TRBJ2-1; abundance: NA; d_gene: NA; CDR3aa: CASSQEGLGVGVGEQFF; CDR3nt: TGCGCCAGCAGCCAAGAGGGCCTTGGGGTGGGAGTGGGTGAGCAGTTCTTC
v_gene: TRBV28; j_gene: TRBJ1-2; abundance: NA; d_gene: NA; CDR3aa: CASSLPIEGYTF; CDR3nt: TGTGCCAGCAGTTTGCCAATCGAGGGCTACACCTTC
v_gene: TRBV29-1; j_gene: TRBJ2-1; abundance: once; d_gene: TRBD1; CDR3aa: CSVEKIGGTRDRGPNEQFF; CDR3nt: TGCAGCGTTGAAAAGATAGGGGGGACCCGGGACAGGGGGCCGAATGAGCAGTTCTTC
v_gene: TRBV2; j_gene: TRBJ1-1; abundance: NA; d_gene: NA; CDR3aa: CASSVGQKLNTEAFF; CDR3nt: TGTGCCAGCAGTGTAGGACAGAAATTGAACACTGAAGCTTTCTTT
v_gene: TRBV27; j_gene: TRBJ1-6; abundance: NA; d_gene: TRBD1; CDR3aa: CASSTRQGYNSPLHF; CDR3nt: TGTGCCAGCAGTACCCGACAGGGGTATAATTCACCCCTCCACTTT
v_gene: TRBV11-2; j_gene: TRBJ1-2; abundance: few; d_gene: NA; CDR3aa: CALRWGHGYTF; CDR3nt: TGTGCCTTACGTTGGGGGCACGGCTACACCTTC
v_gene: TRBV6-5; j_gene: TRBJ1-3; abundance: NA; d_gene: NA; CDR3aa: CASSYSREGNTIYF; CDR3nt: TGTGCCAGCAGTTACAGCAGGGAGGGAAACACCATATATTTT
v_gene: TRBV18; j_gene: TRBJ2-7; abundance: NA; d_gene: TRBD1; CDR3aa: CASSPPRQGGSYEQYF; CDR3nt: TGTGCCAGCTCACCACCGCGACAGGGGGGAAGTTACGAGCAGTACTTC
v_gene: TRBV5-1; j_gene: TRBJ2-2; abundance: few; d_gene: TRBD1; CDR3aa: CASSRRDRDTGELFF; CDR3nt: TGCGCCAGCAGCAGACGGGACAGAGACACCGGGGAGCTGTTTTTT
v_gene: TRBV5-8; j_gene: TRBJ2-5; abundance: once; d_gene: TRBD1; CDR3aa: CASSSHSGTGGRETQYF; CDR3nt: TGTGCCAGCAGCTCCCACTCGGGGACAGGGGGCAGGGAGACCCAGTACTTC
v_gene: TRBV5-1; j_gene: TRBJ2-3; abundance: NA; d_gene: NA; CDR3aa: CASSPEGITDTQYF; CDR3nt: TGCGCCAGCAGCCCTGAGGGAATCACAGATACGCAGTATTTT
v_gene: TRBV28; j_gene: TRBJ2-4; abundance: NA; d_gene: TRBD2; CDR3aa: CASSLQKGTSGRTSKNIQYF; CDR3nt: TGTGCCAGCAGTTTACAGAAAGGGACTAGCGGGAGGACTAGCAAAAACATTCAGTACTTC
v_gene: TRBV4-1; j_gene: TRBJ1-5; abundance: NA; d_gene: NA; CDR3aa: CASRNIGLGGGNQPQHF; CDR3nt: TGCGCCAGCAGAAATATCGGGTTGGGCGGCGGCAATCAGCCCCAGCATTTT